Described below is a single T cell receptor (beta chain) sequence and its context. Its antigen is unknown. The assay was immunoSEQ multiplex PCR, and TCRdb's table has in-frame clones only and misses some. The repertoire holds about 17,000 clones, 85% to 90% seen once, with roughly 2.4% in the top ten. This record comes from a study of chemoradiotherapy in HPV16-positive cancers. Whole-study results and caveats: Non-HPV-specific T cells did not expand in tumors during treatment, whereas candidate HPV-specific clones and E7-related motifs did.

This clonotype was obtained from a human donor with HPV-associated anogenital cancer. The input for sequencing was blood, taken from a patient who underwent chemoradiotherapy.

The CDR3 bases are TGTGCCATCAAGGGATTCCTAAGCACAGATACGCAGTATTTT. It is translated as CAIKGFLSTDTQYF. The rearrangement links TRBV27 to TRBJ2-3; D not resolved. This CDR3 comprises 14 residues. CDR1 MNHEY and CDR2 SMNVEV come from the germline V gene (reference sequence). The V gene lost 10 bases and the J gene lost 0 bases, with 14 bases spanning the gap.